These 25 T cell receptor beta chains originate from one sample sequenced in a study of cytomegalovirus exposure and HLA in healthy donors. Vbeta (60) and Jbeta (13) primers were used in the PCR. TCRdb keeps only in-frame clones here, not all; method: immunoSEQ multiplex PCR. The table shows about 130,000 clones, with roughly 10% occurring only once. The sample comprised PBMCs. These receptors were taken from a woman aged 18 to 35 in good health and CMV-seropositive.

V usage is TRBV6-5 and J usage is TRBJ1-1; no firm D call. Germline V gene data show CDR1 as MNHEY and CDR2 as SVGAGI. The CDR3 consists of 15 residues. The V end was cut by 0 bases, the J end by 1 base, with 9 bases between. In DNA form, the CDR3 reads TGTGCCAGCAGTTACTCTGCTAAGCAGAACACTGAAGCTTTCTTT. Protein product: CASSYSAKQNTEAFF.

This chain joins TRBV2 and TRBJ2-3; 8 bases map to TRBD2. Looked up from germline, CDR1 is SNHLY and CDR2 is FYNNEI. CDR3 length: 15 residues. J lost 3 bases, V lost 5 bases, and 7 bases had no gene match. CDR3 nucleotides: TGTGCCAGCAGTCGTAGCGGGGCAACTACAGATACGCAGTATTTT. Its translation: CASSRSGATTDTQYF.

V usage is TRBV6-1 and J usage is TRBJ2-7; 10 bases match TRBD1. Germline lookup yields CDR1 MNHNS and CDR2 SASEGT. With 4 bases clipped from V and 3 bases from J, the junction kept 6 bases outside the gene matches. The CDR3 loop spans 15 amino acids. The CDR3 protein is CASSAGTGDRYEQYF. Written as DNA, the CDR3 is TGTGCCAGCAGTGCAGGGACAGGGGATCGCTACGAGCAGTACTTC.

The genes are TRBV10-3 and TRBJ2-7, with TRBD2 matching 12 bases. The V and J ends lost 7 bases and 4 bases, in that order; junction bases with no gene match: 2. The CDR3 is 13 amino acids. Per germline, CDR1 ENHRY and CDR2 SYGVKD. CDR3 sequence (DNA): TGTGCCATCAAAGGGACTAGCGGGTACGAGCAGTACTTC. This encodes CAIKGTSGYEQYF.

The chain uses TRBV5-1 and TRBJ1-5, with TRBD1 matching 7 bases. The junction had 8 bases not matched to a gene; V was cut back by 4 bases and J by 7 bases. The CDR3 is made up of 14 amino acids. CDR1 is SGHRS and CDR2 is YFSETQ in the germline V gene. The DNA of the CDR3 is TGCGCCAGCAGCGCCGGGACAGTAGGACAGCCCCAGCATTTT. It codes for CASSAGTVGQPQHF.

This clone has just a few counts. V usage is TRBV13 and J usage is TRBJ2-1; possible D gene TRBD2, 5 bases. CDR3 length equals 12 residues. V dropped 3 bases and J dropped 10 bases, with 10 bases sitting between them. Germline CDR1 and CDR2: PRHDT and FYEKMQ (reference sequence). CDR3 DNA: TGTGCCAGCAGCTTTGAGGGAGAGGAGCAGTTCTTC. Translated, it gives CASSFEGEEQFF.

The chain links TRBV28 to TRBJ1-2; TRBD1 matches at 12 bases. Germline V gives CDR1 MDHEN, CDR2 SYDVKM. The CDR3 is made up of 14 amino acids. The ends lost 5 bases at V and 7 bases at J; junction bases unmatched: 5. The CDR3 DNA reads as TGTGCCAGCAGTCCTCCGGGACAGGGGGCTGGCTACACCTTC. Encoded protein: CASSPPGQGAGYTF.

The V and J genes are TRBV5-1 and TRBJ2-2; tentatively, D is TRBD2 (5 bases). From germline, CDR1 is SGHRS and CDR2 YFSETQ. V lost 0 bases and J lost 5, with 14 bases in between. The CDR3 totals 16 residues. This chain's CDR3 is CASSLDPGSGTGELFF. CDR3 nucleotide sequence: TGCGCCAGCAGCTTGGACCCCGGGTCGGGAACCGGGGAGCTGTTTTTT.

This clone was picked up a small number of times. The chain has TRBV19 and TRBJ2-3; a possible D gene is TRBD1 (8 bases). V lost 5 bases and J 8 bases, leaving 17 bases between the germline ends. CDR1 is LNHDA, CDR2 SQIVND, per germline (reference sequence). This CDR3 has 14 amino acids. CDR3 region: CASSQTGGVGTQYF. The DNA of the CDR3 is TGTGCCAGTAGTCAAACAGGGGGGGTAGGTACGCAGTATTTT.

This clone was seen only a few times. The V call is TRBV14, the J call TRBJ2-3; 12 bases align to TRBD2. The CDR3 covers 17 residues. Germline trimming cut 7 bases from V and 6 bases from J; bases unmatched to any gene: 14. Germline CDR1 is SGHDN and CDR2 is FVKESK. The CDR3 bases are TGTGCCAGCACCCCACCCCCGAGACTAGCGGGAGTGGATACGCAGTATTTT. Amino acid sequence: CASTPPPRLAGVDTQYF.

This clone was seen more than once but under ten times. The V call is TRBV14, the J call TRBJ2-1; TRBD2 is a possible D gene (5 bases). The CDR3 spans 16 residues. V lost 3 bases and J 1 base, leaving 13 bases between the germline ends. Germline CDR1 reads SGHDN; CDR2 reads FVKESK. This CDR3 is CASSHLASGSYNEQFF. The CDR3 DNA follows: TGTGCCAGCAGCCATCTAGCCTCAGGTTCCTACAATGAGCAGTTCTTC.

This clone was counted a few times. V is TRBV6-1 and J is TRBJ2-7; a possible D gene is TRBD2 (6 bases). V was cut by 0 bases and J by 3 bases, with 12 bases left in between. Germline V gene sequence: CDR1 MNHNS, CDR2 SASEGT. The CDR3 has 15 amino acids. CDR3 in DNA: TGTGCCAGCAGTGAAGCTGTAGGGGACTTCTACGAGCAGTACTTC. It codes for CASSEAVGDFYEQYF.

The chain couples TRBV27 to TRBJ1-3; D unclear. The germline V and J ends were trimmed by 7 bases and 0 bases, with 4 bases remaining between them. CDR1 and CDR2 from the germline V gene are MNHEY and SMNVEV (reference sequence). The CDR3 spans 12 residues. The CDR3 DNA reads TGTGCCAGCATCTCCTCTGGAAACACCATATATTTT. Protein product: CASISSGNTIYF.

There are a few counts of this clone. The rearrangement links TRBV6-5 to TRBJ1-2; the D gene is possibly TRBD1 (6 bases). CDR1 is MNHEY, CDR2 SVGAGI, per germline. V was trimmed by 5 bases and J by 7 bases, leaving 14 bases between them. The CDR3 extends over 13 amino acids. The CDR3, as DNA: TGTGCCAGCAGTCCACAGGGTCAGCGTGGCTACACCTTC. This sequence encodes CASSPQGQRGYTF.

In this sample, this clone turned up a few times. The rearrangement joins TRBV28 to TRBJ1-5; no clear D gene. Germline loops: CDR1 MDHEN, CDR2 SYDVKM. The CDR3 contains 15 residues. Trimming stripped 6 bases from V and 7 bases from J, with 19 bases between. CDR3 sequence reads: CASSPQTTVRQPQHF. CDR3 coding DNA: TGTGCCAGCAGCCCCCAAACCACTGTTCGGCAGCCCCAGCATTTT.

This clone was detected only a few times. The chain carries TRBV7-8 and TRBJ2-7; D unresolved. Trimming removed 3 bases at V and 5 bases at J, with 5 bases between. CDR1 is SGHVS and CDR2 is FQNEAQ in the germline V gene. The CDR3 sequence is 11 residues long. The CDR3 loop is CASSLSDEQYF. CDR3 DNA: TGTGCCAGCAGCTTGTCCGACGAGCAGTACTTC.

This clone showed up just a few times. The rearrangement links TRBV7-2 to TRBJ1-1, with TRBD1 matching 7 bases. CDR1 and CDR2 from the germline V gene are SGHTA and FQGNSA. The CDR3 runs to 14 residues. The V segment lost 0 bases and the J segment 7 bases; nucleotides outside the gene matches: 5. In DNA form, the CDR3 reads TGTGCCAGCAGCTTAGCCGGCGCAGGGGGTGAAGCTTTCTTT. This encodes CASSLAGAGGEAFF.

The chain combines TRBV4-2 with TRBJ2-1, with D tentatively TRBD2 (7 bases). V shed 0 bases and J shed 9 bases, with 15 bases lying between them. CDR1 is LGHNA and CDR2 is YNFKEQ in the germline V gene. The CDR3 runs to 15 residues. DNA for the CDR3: TGTGCCAGCAGCCAAGATCACGGGGGGCCCTCTGAGCAGTTCTTC. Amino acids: CASSQDHGGPSEQFF.

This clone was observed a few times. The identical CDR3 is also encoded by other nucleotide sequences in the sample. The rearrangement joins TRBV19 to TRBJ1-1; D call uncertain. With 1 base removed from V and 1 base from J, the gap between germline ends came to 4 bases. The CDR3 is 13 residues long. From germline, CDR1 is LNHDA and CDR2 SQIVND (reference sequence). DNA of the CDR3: TGTGCCAGTAGTATAGGGCAGAACACTGAAGCTTTCTTT. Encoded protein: CASSIGQNTEAFF.

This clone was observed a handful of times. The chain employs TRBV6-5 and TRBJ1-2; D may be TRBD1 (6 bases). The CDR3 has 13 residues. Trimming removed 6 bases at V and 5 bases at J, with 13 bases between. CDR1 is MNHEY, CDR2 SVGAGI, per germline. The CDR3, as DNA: TGTGCCAGCAGCCGGGGGGCCGAGTATGGCTACACCTTC. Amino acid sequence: CASSRGAEYGYTF.

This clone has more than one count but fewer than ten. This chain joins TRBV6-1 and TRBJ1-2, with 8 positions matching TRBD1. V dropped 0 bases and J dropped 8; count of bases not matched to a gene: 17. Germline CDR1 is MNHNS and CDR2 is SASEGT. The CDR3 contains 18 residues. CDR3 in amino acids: CASSEAPTLTDRALGYTF. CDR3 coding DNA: TGTGCCAGCAGTGAAGCTCCCACCTTAACGGACAGGGCTTTAGGCTACACCTTC.

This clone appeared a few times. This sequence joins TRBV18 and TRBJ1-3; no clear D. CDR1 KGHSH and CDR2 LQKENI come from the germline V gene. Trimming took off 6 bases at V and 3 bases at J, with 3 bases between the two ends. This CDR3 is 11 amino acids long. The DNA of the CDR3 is TGTGCCAGCTCCGGTGGAAACACCATATATTTT. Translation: CASSGGNTIYF.

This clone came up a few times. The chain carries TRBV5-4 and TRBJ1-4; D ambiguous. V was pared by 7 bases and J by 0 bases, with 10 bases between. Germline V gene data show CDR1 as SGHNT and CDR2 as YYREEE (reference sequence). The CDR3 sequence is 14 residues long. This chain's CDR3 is CASSNEPTNEKLFF. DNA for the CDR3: TGTGCCAGCTCGAACGAGCCAACTAATGAAAAACTGTTTTTT. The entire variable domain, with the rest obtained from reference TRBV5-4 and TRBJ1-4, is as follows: ETGVTQSPTHLIKTRGQQVTLRCSSQSGHNTVSWYQQALGQGPQFIFQYYREEENGRGNFPPRFSGLQFPNYSSELNVNALELDDSALYLCASSNEPTNEKLFFGSGTQLSVL.

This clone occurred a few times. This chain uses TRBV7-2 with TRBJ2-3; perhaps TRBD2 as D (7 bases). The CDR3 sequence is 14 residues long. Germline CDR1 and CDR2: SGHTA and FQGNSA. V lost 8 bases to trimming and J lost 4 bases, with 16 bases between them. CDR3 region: CASGAGGQADTQYF. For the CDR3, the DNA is TGTGCCAGCGGGGCCGGGGGGCAGGCAGATACGCAGTATTTT.

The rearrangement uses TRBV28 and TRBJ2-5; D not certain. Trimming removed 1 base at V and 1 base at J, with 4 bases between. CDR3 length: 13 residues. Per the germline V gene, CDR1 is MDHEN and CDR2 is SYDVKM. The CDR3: CASSLSSQETQYF. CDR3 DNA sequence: TGTGCCAGCAGTTTATCCAGCCAAGAGACCCAGTACTTC.